This T cell receptor (beta chain) was profiled in a study of cytotoxic CD8 clonotypes in ibrutinib-treated CLL. Study-level background: After median approximately 74 months, around 14 stayed in remission, about twelve progressed; responses some 25 partial, 2 complete. Per sample, productive templates averaged approximately 260,000 and productive rearrangements averaged approximately 100,000.

A remark on this clone: Its target is unknown.

General observations from the study: Increased clonality at ibrutinib response gave way to a return toward baseline at progression. The study found public clonotypes uncommon, contracting or stable on treatment.

Assay used: immunoSEQ multiplex PCR; TCRdb lists only in-frame clones, some missing. The sample carries about 27,000 clones, roughly 85% recorded once. CDR1 and CDR2 (germline): MDHEN, SYDVKM. The CDR3 sequence is 13 residues long. The V end was cut by 11 bases, the J end by 0 bases, with 11 bases between. This sequence originates from a human donor with chronic lymphocytic leukemia. This sequence joins TRBV28 and TRBJ1-5; perhaps TRBD1 as D (5 bases). The sequenced sample was PBMCs, obtained after 24 months of ibrutinib treatment. CDR3 sequence: CAEGTYSNQPQHF. The DNA of the CDR3 is TGTGCCGAGGGGACGTATAGCAATCAGCCCCAGCATTTT.